Shown below are 22 T cell receptor beta chains from a single sample sequenced in a study of cytomegalovirus exposure and HLA in healthy donors. Researchers ran the PCR with 60 Vbeta and 13 Jbeta primers. Profiled with immunoSEQ multiplex PCR; TCRdb holds only in-frame clones, not every one. Of roughly 160,000 clones in the sample, approximately 75% were seen once. The specimen sequenced was PBMCs. These TCRs come from a girl aged 10-17 years in good health and CMV-seronegative.

The chain employs TRBV19 and TRBJ1-6; D gene unclear. The CDR3 loop spans 14 amino acids. V shed 7 bases and J shed 9 bases, with 16 bases lying between them. The germline CDR1 and CDR2 sequences are LNHDA and SQIVND (reference sequence). CDR3 bases: TGTGCCAGTACCTCGGGGAAAGGTGGTTCACCCCTCCACTTT. Encoded protein: CASTSGKGGSPLHF.

This chain connects TRBV14 to TRBJ2-7; D perhaps matches TRBD2 (6 bases). This CDR3 comprises 15 residues. The V end lost 4 bases, the J end lost 3 bases, and 16 bases lay between the germline ends. CDR1 is SGHDN and CDR2 is FVKESK in the germline V gene. This CDR3 is CASSPRLREDYEQYF. For the CDR3, the DNA is TGTGCCAGCAGCCCTCGGCTAAGGGAGGACTACGAGCAGTACTTC.

V is TRBV2 and J is TRBJ2-2; 14 bases line up with TRBD2. CDR1 and CDR2 (germline): SNHLY, FYNNEI. V gave up 4 bases and J gave up 5 bases; unmatched junction bases: 6. The CDR3 is 17 residues long. This chain's CDR3 is CASSAVRLAGGTGELFF. The CDR3 region has the DNA TGTGCCAGCAGTGCTGTGCGACTAGCGGGGGGGACCGGGGAGCTGTTTTTT.

V gene TRBV15 combines with J gene TRBJ2-5; possible D gene TRBD2, 6 bases. Germline-derived CDR1 and CDR2 are LNHNV and YYDKDF (reference sequence). The CDR3 totals 16 residues. Trimming removed 0 bases at V and 5 bases at J, with 16 bases between. The CDR3 region is CATSRDLVGEAETQYF. The CDR3 coding sequence is TGTGCCACCAGCAGAGATTTGGTCGGGGAGGCGGAGACCCAGTACTTC.

This clone was seen only once. The J gene is TRBJ2-5, the V gene TRBV7-8; no firm D call. CDR3 length: 13 residues. The ends were cut back, 3 bases at V and 5 bases at J, with 10 bases in the middle. The germline CDR1 and CDR2 sequences are SGHVS and FQNEAQ. The CDR3 reads CASSFSTHETQYF. For the CDR3, the DNA is TGTGCCAGCAGCTTCTCCACACACGAGACCCAGTACTTC.

The chain recombines TRBV27 with TRBJ2-3, with D hard to call. Trimming took 6 bases from V and 2 from J, leaving 9 bases between them. Germline V gene lookup returns CDR1 MNHEY and CDR2 SMNVEV (reference sequence). The length of the CDR3 is 13 residues. The CDR3 here is CASRAKPTDTQYF. The DNA of the CDR3 is TGTGCCAGCAGGGCAAAACCCACAGATACGCAGTATTTT.

The chain couples TRBV30 to TRBJ2-1, with TRBD2 matching 10 bases. The CDR3 runs to 18 residues. Germline trimming cut 4 bases from V and 4 bases from J; bases unmatched to any gene: 16. CDR1 GTSNPN and CDR2 SVGIG come from the germline V gene (reference sequence). As DNA, the CDR3 is TGTGCCTGGAATGGGGCTAGCGGGGGCGCACGAATTTACAATGAGCAGTTCTTC. This gives the protein CAWNGASGGARIYNEQFF.

The DNA for the CDR3 is TGTGCCAGCAGCCCCCGGGCGGGGGCCATAAATTGGGCCAAAAACATTCAGTACTTC. This encodes CASSPRAGAINWAKNIQYF. V gene TRBV4-2 combines with J gene TRBJ2-4, with a tentative D call TRBD2 (7 bases). The germline V and J ends were trimmed by 4 bases and 1 base, with 23 bases remaining between them. CDR3 length: 19 amino acids. The V gene's germline CDR1 is LGHNA and CDR2 YNFKEQ.

The chain has TRBV2 and TRBJ2-4; D unresolved. Germline-derived CDR1 and CDR2 are SNHLY and FYNNEI. Trimming took off 7 bases at V and 5 bases at J, with 15 bases between the two ends. The CDR3 extends over 14 amino acids. The CDR3 coding sequence is TGTGCCAGCACCGACGACCGCAGCGAAAACATTCAGTACTTC. This encodes CASTDDRSENIQYF. The whole variable domain, remainder taken from reference TRBV2 and TRBJ2-4, is EPEVTQTPSHQVTQMGQEVILRCVPISNHLYFYWYRQILGQKVEFLVSFYNNEISEKSEIFDDQFSVERPDGSNFTLKIRSTKLEDSAMYFCASTDDRSENIQYFGAGTRLSVL.

The chain joins TRBV7-8 to TRBJ1-1; 12 bases are shared with TRBD1. Trimming at V came to 5 bases and at J to 7 bases, leaving 2 bases not matched to a gene. Germline V lookup: CDR1 SGHVS, CDR2 FQNEAQ. The CDR3 is 13 residues long. The CDR3 loop reads CASSRDRGLEAFF. CDR3 nucleotides: TGTGCCAGCAGCCGGGACAGGGGGCTTGAAGCTTTCTTT. The full variable domain, with the rest looked up from reference TRBV7-8 and TRBJ1-1, is GAGVSQSPRYKVAKRGQDVALRCDPISGHVSLFWYQQALGQGPEFLTYFQNEAQLDKSGLPSDRFFAERPEGSVSTLKIQRTQQEDSAVYLCASSRDRGLEAFFGQGTRLTVV.

This clone was seen a single time. V and J are TRBV7-9 and TRBJ1-1; D is unresolved. This CDR3 contains 13 residues. Germline V gene data show CDR1 as SEHNR and CDR2 as FQNEAQ (reference sequence). V was shortened by 1 base and J by 0 bases, with 3 bases between the two germline ends. The CDR3 coding sequence is TGTGCCAGCAGCTTAGTATTGAACACTGAAGCTTTCTTT. Amino acids: CASSLVLNTEAFF.

The chain employs TRBV4-1 and TRBJ2-2; D is ambiguous. The CDR3 runs 14 residues. With 2 bases removed from V and 1 base from J, the gap between germline ends came to 5 bases. Germline V gene data show CDR1 as MGHRA and CDR2 as YSYEKL. DNA for the CDR3: TGCGCCAGCAGCCAAACATTGAACACCGGGGAGCTGTTTTTT. It specifies CASSQTLNTGELFF.

The rearrangement joins TRBV9 to TRBJ1-2; maybe TRBD1 (5 bases). This CDR3 has 15 residues. CDR1 and CDR2 from the germline V gene are SGDLS and YYNGEE. V lost 4 bases, J lost 0 bases, and 13 bases lay in between. The CDR3 protein is CASSPSGGANYGYTF. In nucleotides, the CDR3 is TGTGCCAGCAGCCCTTCGGGGGGGGCTAACTATGGCTACACCTTC.

The J gene is TRBJ2-4, the V gene TRBV2; 8 positions match TRBD2. J gave up 0 bases and V 4 bases, and 14 bases lay outside the gene matches. From germline, CDR1 is SNHLY and CDR2 FYNNEI. This CDR3 contains 19 residues. This chain's CDR3 is CASSAGSGGLAGAKNIQYF. The CDR3 DNA sequence: TGTGCCAGCAGTGCTGGGTCGGGTGGGCTAGCGGGAGCCAAAAACATTCAGTACTTC.

The rearrangement uses TRBV19 and TRBJ1-5, with D tentatively TRBD1 (6 bases). Germline V gene sequence: CDR1 LNHDA, CDR2 SQIVND (reference sequence). V was cut by 6 bases and J by 5 bases, with 14 bases left in between. The CDR3 extends over 14 amino acids. The CDR3 nucleotides read TGTGCCAGTAGGACAGGTTATTACGATCAGCCCCAGCATTTT. Residues: CASRTGYYDQPQHF. Combining the CDR3 with reference TRBV19 and TRBJ1-5 gives the whole variable domain DGGITQSPKYLFRKEGQNVTLSCEQNLNHDAMYWYRQDPGQGLRLIYYSQIVNDFQKGDIAEGYSVSREKKESFPLTVTSAQKNPTAFYLCASRTGYYDQPQHFGDGTRLSIL.

Of note for this clone: Within the sample, other DNA sequences also encode this same CDR3. The chain recombines TRBV5-1 with TRBJ1-2; D is possibly TRBD1 (5 bases). The CDR3 covers 13 residues. V was clipped by 4 bases and J by 6 bases, with 13 bases between them. Germline CDR1 is SGHRS and CDR2 is YFSETQ. The DNA for the CDR3 is TGCGCCAGCAGCAGTAGGGGTGCAGATGGCTACACCTTC. The encoded protein is CASSSRGADGYTF.

V and J are TRBV7-3 and TRBJ2-5; D is ambiguous. The germline CDR1 and CDR2 sequences are SGHTA and FQGTGA. V dropped 2 bases and J dropped 4 bases, with 5 bases sitting between them. The length of the CDR3 is 12 residues. Here the CDR3 reads CASSLPGETQYF. In DNA form, the CDR3 reads TGTGCCAGCAGCTTACCGGGAGAGACCCAGTACTTC. The whole variable domain, filled in from reference TRBV7-3 and TRBJ2-5, reads GAGVSQTPSNKVTEKGKYVELRCDPISGHTALYWYRQSLGQGPEFLIYFQGTGAADDSGLPNDRFFAVRPEGSVSTLKIQRTERGDSAVYLCASSLPGETQYFGPGTRLLVL.

CDR3 protein: CASRRGGANTEAFF. As DNA, the CDR3 is TGTGCCAGCAGGAGAGGGGGGGCGAACACTGAAGCTTTCTTT. V usage is TRBV7-9 and J usage is TRBJ1-1; a weak D match, TRBD1 (6 bases). Germline V gives CDR1 SEHNR, CDR2 FQNEAQ (reference sequence). This CDR3 region has 14 residues. Trimming removed 6 bases from V and 1 base from J, with 12 bases in between. The full variable domain, completed using reference TRBV7-9 and TRBJ1-1, is DTGVSQNPRHKITKRGQNVTFRCDPISEHNRLYWYRQTLGQGPEFLTYFQNEAQLEKSRLLSDRFSAERPKGSFSTLEIQRTEQGDSAMYLCASRRGGANTEAFFGQGTRLTVV.

The rearrangement links TRBV5-1 to TRBJ2-1; weak D call: TRBD2 (6 bases). Deletions cut 0 bases from V and 3 bases from J, with 10 bases between. This CDR3 comprises 15 residues. Germline CDR1 is SGHRS and CDR2 is YFSETQ. Here the CDR3 DNA reads TGCGCCAGCAGCTTGGACGGGGGTGGCTACAATGAGCAGTTCTTC. Translating gives CASSLDGGGYNEQFF. Full variable domain (remainder filled in from reference TRBV5-1 and TRBJ2-1): KAGVTQTPRYLIKTRGQQVTLSCSPISGHRSVSWYQQTPGQGLQFLFEYFSETQRNKGNFPGRFSGRQFSNSRSEMNVSTLELGDSALYLCASSLDGGGYNEQFFGPGTRLTVL.

The chain recombines TRBV6-5 with TRBJ1-4; D unresolved. The DNA end is a closer match to TRBJ2-2, so the J assignment may be wrong. This CDR3 spans 15 amino acids. Germline CDR1 MNHEY, CDR2 SVGAGI. CDR3 DNA sequence: TGTGCCAGCTGCCGGAGTGCGAAGTTCCCCTCGGAGCTGTTTTTT. Amino acids: CASCRSAKFPSELFF.

J is TRBJ2-5 and V is TRBV6-4; D uncertain. The CDR3 spans 13 residues. Germline lookup yields CDR1 MRHNA and CDR2 SNTAGT. V was clipped by 5 bases and J by 4 bases, with 11 bases between them. The DNA of the CDR3 is TGTGCCAGCAGTCGACTCTCTGGAGAGACCCAGTACTTC. This translates into CASSRLSGETQYF.

This clone was recorded a few times. The gene calls are TRBV6-6 and TRBJ2-7, with D perhaps matching TRBD2 (5 bases). With 5 bases removed from V and 3 bases from J, the gap between germline ends came to 11 bases. CDR1 and CDR2 from the germline V gene are MNHNY and SVGAGI (reference sequence). This CDR3 is 13 amino acids long. The CDR3 sequence is CASSPAGNYEQYF. DNA for the CDR3: TGTGCCAGCAGTCCCGCCGGGAACTACGAGCAGTACTTC.